This is a list of T cell receptor beta chains from one sample in a study of T cell responses to AZD1222 COVID-19 vaccine. TCRdb keeps only in-frame clones here, not all; method: immunoSEQ multiplex PCR. The sample lists about 160,000 clones, roughly 87% occurring once. The source material was peripheral blood, sampled on day 0 of AZD1222 vaccination. The receptors come from an adult in good health. Both conserved end residues are part of each CDR3. The D gene is left open where the match is weak. Clone size is not always given. Where it is, it says once, few, many or a class for expanded clones.

CASSLTGLGGPQETQYF | TGTGCCAGCAGCCTAACGGGACTAGGGGGGCCCCAAGAGACCCAGTACTTC | TRBJ2-5 | . | TRBV3-1/TRBV3-2 | TRBD2
CASSFQLASNTGELFF | TGTGCCAGCAGCTTCCAGCTAGCTTCGAACACCGGGGAGCTGTTTTTT | TRBJ2-2 | . | TRBV11-2 | .
CASSLGQSTDTQYF | TGTGCCAGCAGTTTGGGACAGAGCACAGATACGCAGTATTTT | TRBJ2-3 | once | TRBV2 | TRBD1
CSASRGDNQPQHF | TGCAGTGCTAGTAGGGGGGACAATCAGCCCCAGCATTTT | TRBJ1-5 | . | TRBV20-1 | .
CASSPQQGTEAFF | TGTGCCAGCAGCCCGCAACAAGGAACTGAAGCTTTCTTT | TRBJ1-1 | . | TRBV7-9 | .
CASSLGVPSYEQYF | TGTGCCAGCAGCTTAGGGGTACCCTCCTACGAGCAGTACTTC | TRBJ2-7 | . | TRBV7-9 | .
CASSGLAAFSYEQYF | TGTGCCAGCAGCGGGCTAGCGGCATTCTCCTACGAGCAGTACTTC | TRBJ2-7 | few | TRBV11-1 | TRBD2
CASSYSLIYNEQFF | TGTGCCAGCAGTTACTCACTGATTTACAATGAGCAGTTCTTC | TRBJ2-1 | . | TRBV6-5 | .
CSVGVDRGYTDTQYF | TGCAGCGTTGGGGTGGACAGGGGGTACACAGATACGCAGTATTTT | TRBJ2-3 | . | TRBV29-1 | TRBD1
CASSFGDRRLTNEKLFF | TGTGCCAGCAGCTTTGGGGACAGGAGATTAACTAATGAAAAACTGTTTTTT | TRBJ1-4 | . | TRBV7-9 | TRBD1
CAIGDSNQPQHF | TGTGCCATCGGAGATAGCAATCAGCCCCAGCATTTT | TRBJ1-5 | . | TRBV10-3 | .
CASSSASGERLGEQYF | TGTGCCAGCAGTTCTGCTAGCGGGGAGCGGCTGGGGGAGCAGTACTTC | TRBJ2-7 | . | TRBV28 | TRBD2
CASSPRGSGSLYEQYF | TGCGCCAGCAGCCCCCGTGGCAGCGGGAGTTTATACGAGCAGTACTTC | TRBJ2-7 | . | TRBV5-1 | TRBD2
CASRGDRGRSETQYF | TGTGCCAGCAGGGGGGACAGGGGGCGATCCGAGACCCAGTACTTC | TRBJ2-5 | . | TRBV28 | TRBD1
CASSPTSGSRQFF | TGTGCCAGCTCACCTACTAGCGGGAGTAGACAGTTCTTC | TRBJ2-1 | . | TRBV18 | TRBD2
CASSLDLGQSYEQYF | TGTGCCAGCAGCTTAGATCTGGGACAGTCCTACGAGCAGTACTTC | TRBJ2-7 | . | TRBV11-2 | TRBD1
CASSIGTSGDTQYF | TGTGCCAGCAGCATCGGGACTAGCGGGGACACGCAGTATTTT | TRBJ2-3 | once | TRBV7-2 | TRBD2
CASSWGQRRPQHF | TGTGCCAGCAGTTGGGGACAGCGAAGGCCCCAGCATTTT | TRBJ1-5 | . | TRBV6-5 | TRBD1
CASSVADRDYEQYF | TGTGCCAGCTCAGTCGCCGACAGGGATTACGAGCAGTACTTC | TRBJ2-7 | . | TRBV18 | TRBD1
CASRRQLGYNSPLHF | TGCGCCAGCAGGCGACAGTTGGGATATAATTCACCCCTCCACTTT | TRBJ1-6 | . | TRBV5-1 | .
CASSQGDTRETQYF | TGTGCCAGCAGCCAGGGGGACACCCGGGAGACCCAGTACTTC | TRBJ2-5 | . | TRBV7-9 | TRBD1
CAWRVAGREQFF | TGTGCCTGGAGAGTAGCGGGTAGGGAGCAGTTCTTC | TRBJ2-1 | . | TRBV30 | TRBD2
CATSDQDTGVGKNTEAFF | TGTGCCACCAGTGACCAGGACACAGGGGTGGGTAAGAACACTGAAGCTTTCTTT | TRBJ1-1 | . | TRBV24-1 | TRBD1
CASSSRTGTANTEAFF | TGTGCCAGCAGCTCACGAACCGGGACAGCCAACACTGAAGCTTTCTTT | TRBJ1-1 | . | TRBV7-2 | TRBD1
CASSWDRDYGYTF | TGTGCCAGCAGCTGGGACAGGGACTATGGCTACACCTTC | TRBJ1-2 | . | TRBV7-2 | TRBD1
CASSSNRALQYF | TGTGCCAGCAGCTCCAACAGGGCTCTTCAGTACTTC | TRBJ2-4 | . | TRBV11-2 | .
CASSESGTGVAFF | TGCGCCAGCAGTGAGTCGGGGACAGGCGTAGCTTTCTTT | TRBJ1-1 | . | TRBV10-1 | TRBD1
CASSQAQGLGIQYF | TGCGCCAGCAGCCAAGCCCAAGGACTAGGCATTCAGTACTTC | TRBJ2-4 | . | TRBV4-1 | TRBD2
CASLRGPNQPQHF | TGTGCCAGCCTCCGGGGCCCCAATCAGCCCCAGCATTTT | TRBJ1-5 | . | TRBV28 | .
CASSPQGNTEAFF | TGTGCCAGCAGTCCACAGGGGAACACTGAAGCTTTCTTT | TRBJ1-1 | . | TRBV12-3/TRBV12-4 | .
CASSLGLLAGVRDTQYF | TGTGCCAGCAGCTTAGGTCTCCTAGCGGGAGTCCGGGATACGCAGTATTTT | TRBJ2-3 | few | TRBV11-3 | TRBD2
CASTFLGEAFF | TGTGCCAGCACCTTTCTGGGGGAAGCTTTCTTT | TRBJ1-1 | . | TRBV2 | .